These 28 T cell receptor beta chains originate from one sample sequenced in a study of CD8 T cells in Susac syndrome. After extraction with the RNeasy kit, roughly 0.5 to 1 ug of the RNA was reverse transcribed using random hexamers. TCRdb passed the immunoSEQ multiplex PCR reads through MiXCR, listing each CDR3 protein once. The repertoire consists of 130,000 or so distinct CDR3 sequences, with 94% occurring once and the leading ten covering roughly 0.098%. The sample was CD4+ T cells from PBMCs. The receptors were sampled from a human donor in good health.

The chain recombines TRBV2 with TRBJ2-1; 9 nucleotides agree with TRBD1. The CDR3 has 14 residues. Germline trimming cut 10 bases from V and 8 bases from J; bases unmatched to any gene: 12. Germline V gene lookup returns CDR1 SNHLY and CDR2 FYNNEI. The CDR3 nucleotides are TGTGCCAACAACCGGGACAGGGAGCGCTATGAGCAGTTCTTC. Translating it yields CANNRDRERYEQFF. The full variable domain, with the rest looked up from reference TRBV2 and TRBJ2-1, is EPEVTQTPSHQVTQMGQEVILRCVPISNHLYFYWYRQILGQKVEFLVSFYNNEISEKSEIFDDQFSVERPDGSNFTLKIRSTKLEDSAMYFCANNRDRERYEQFFGPGTRLTVL.

J is TRBJ2-5 and V is TRBV29-1; tentatively, D is TRBD1 (6 bases). The V and J ends lost 6 bases and 4 bases respectively, with 18 bases between them. The germline V gene encodes CDR1 SQVTM and CDR2 ANQGSEA. The CDR3 loop spans 14 amino acids. The chain's CDR3 is CSVLPTGLRETQYF. The CDR3 region has the DNA TGCAGCGTCCTTCCGACAGGCTTGAGAGAGACCCAGTACTTC.

The count of this clonotype is one. The genes are TRBV7-9 and TRBJ2-4; D not resolved. V lost 4 bases to trimming and J lost 8 bases, with 15 bases between them. CDR1 is SEHNR and CDR2 is FQNEAQ in the germline V gene (reference sequence). The CDR3 is made up of 14 amino acids. CDR3 region: CASSSTFPPDIQYF. The CDR3 DNA is TGTGCCAGCAGCTCCACTTTCCCCCCAGACATTCAGTACTTC.

This chain links TRBV7-9 with TRBJ1-1, with D uncertain. The CDR3 sequence is 12 residues long. Trimming removed 8 bases at V and 4 bases at J, with 11 bases between. Germline V lookup: CDR1 SEHNR, CDR2 FQNEAQ (reference sequence). CDR3 sequence: CASEGRGTEAFF. CDR3 bases: TGTGCCAGCGAAGGGCGGGGCACTGAAGCTTTCTTT. The complete variable domain, with remaining parts taken from reference TRBV7-9 and TRBJ1-1, reads DTGVSQNPRHKITKRGQNVTFRCDPISEHNRLYWYRQTLGQGPEFLTYFQNEAQLEKSRLLSDRFSAERPKGSFSTLEIQRTEQGDSAMYLCASEGRGTEAFFGQGTRLTVV.

The V and J genes are TRBV6-6 and TRBJ2-7, with D possibly being TRBD1 (6 bases). This CDR3 is 14 amino acids long. V lost 8 bases and J lost 2, with 16 bases in between. The germline V gene encodes CDR1 MNHNY and CDR2 SVGAGI (reference sequence). The chain's CDR3 is CASRFGQFTYEQYF. CDR3 DNA: TGTGCCAGCCGATTCGGACAGTTCACCTACGAGCAGTACTTC.

The CDR3 here is CASSPVQGATNVLTF. CDR3 DNA sequence: TGTGCCAGCTCACCAGTTCAGGGGGCGACCAACGTCCTGACTTTC. The J gene is TRBJ2-6, the V gene TRBV18; TRBD1 agrees at 8 bases. In germline, CDR1 is KGHSH, CDR2 LQKENI. The CDR3 is 15 residues long. V shed 2 bases, J shed 8 bases, and the junction held 5 bases outside the gene matches.

The rearrangement joins TRBV18 to TRBJ2-5, with D perhaps matching TRBD2 (5 bases). The CDR3 extends over 14 amino acids. Per germline, CDR1 KGHSH and CDR2 LQKENI. Trimming removed 4 bases from V and 5 bases from J, with 14 bases in between. The CDR3 spells CASSRPGFRETQYF. CDR3 nucleotide sequence: TGTGCCAGCTCACGCCCGGGGTTCCGGGAGACCCAGTACTTC.

The chain links TRBV19 to TRBJ1-5; D possibly corresponds to TRBD1 (5 bases). The V gene lost 9 bases and the J gene lost 0 bases, with 9 bases spanning the gap. The CDR3 length is 13 residues. The germline gives CDR1 LNHDA, CDR2 SQIVND (reference sequence). In DNA form, the CDR3 reads TGTGCCAGCCAGACAGATAGCAATCAGCCCCAGCATTTT. Translated, it gives CASQTDSNQPQHF. The full variable domain, rest sourced from reference TRBV19 and TRBJ1-5, is DGGITQSPKYLFRKEGQNVTLSCEQNLNHDAMYWYRQDPGQGLRLIYYSQIVNDFQKGDIAEGYSVSREKKESFPLTVTSAQKNPTAFYLCASQTDSNQPQHFGDGTRLSIL.

The rearrangement uses TRBV20-1 and TRBJ2-5; TRBD2 matches 7 bases. Per germline, CDR1 DFQATT and CDR2 SNEGSKA (reference sequence). CDR3 length equals 16 residues. After removal of 0 bases from V and 1 base from J, the junction contained 8 bases not matched to a gene. Here the CDR3 reads CSARDLIAGPQETQYF. CDR3 nucleotides: TGCAGTGCTAGAGATCTAATAGCGGGCCCCCAAGAGACCCAGTACTTC.

The rearrangement links TRBV20-1 to TRBJ1-4; D not certain. V lost 3 bases, J lost 7 bases, and 3 bases lay in between. The CDR3 runs 10 residues. CDR1 and CDR2 (germline): DFQATT, SNEGSKA (reference sequence). The CDR3, as DNA: TGCAGTGCTAGTGCTGAAAAACTGTTTTTT. Protein product: CSASAEKLFF.

The rearrangement links TRBV6-1 to TRBJ1-5; maybe TRBD1 (6 bases). The CDR3 loop spans 15 amino acids. Germline values: CDR1 MNHNS, CDR2 SASEGT. Trimming stripped 5 bases from V and 2 bases from J, with 13 bases between. CDR3 sequence: CASSSDQGRNQPQHF. For the CDR3, the DNA is TGTGCCAGCAGTAGCGATCAGGGGCGCAATCAGCCCCAGCATTTT.

This chain uses TRBV10-3 with TRBJ1-3; 7 nucleotides match TRBD1. CDR3 size: 14 residues. After removal of 7 bases from V and 8 bases from J, the junction contained 11 bases not matched to a gene. Per the germline V gene, CDR1 is ENHRY and CDR2 is SYGVKD. CDR3 nucleotide sequence: TGTGCCATCACCCTAGGAAGGGGGCAGGACACCATATATTTT. Residues: CAITLGRGQDTIYF.

The chain joins TRBV10-3 to TRBJ2-4; 7 bases are a match to TRBD1. CDR3 length: 17 amino acids. Germline CDR1 and CDR2: ENHRY and SYGVKD. The ends lost 10 bases at V and 8 bases at J; junction bases unmatched: 23. The CDR3 DNA is TGTGCCACCAGGCCGGGTGGGACAGCCGGACAAAGGGACATTCAGTACTTC. Translated: CATRPGGTAGQRDIQYF.

The J gene is TRBJ2-2, the V gene TRBV5-1; D possibly corresponds to TRBD2 (6 bases). Germline lookup yields CDR1 SGHRS and CDR2 YFSETQ. The CDR3 contains 14 residues. The V end lost 4 bases, the J end lost 7 bases, and 14 bases lay between the germline ends. CDR3 DNA: TGCGCCAGCAGCGAGACACTAGCAAACGGGGAGCTGTTTTTT. It translates to CASSETLANGELFF.

This sequence joins TRBV12-3 or TRBV12-4 and TRBJ2-5, with D possibly TRBD1 on 5 matching bases. The CDR3 is made up of 14 amino acids. The V gene lost 7 bases and the J gene lost 5 bases, with 17 bases spanning the gap. The CDR3 spells CASKQDPQSETQYF. DNA for the CDR3: TGTGCCAGCAAACAGGACCCGCAGAGTGAGACCCAGTACTTC.

This clonotype was seen just once. The chain employs TRBV2 and TRBJ2-2; TRBD1 or TRBD2 may be the D gene (5 bases each). With 6 bases removed from V and 5 bases from J, the gap between germline ends came to 10 bases. CDR1 SNHLY and CDR2 FYNNEI come from the germline V gene. The CDR3 covers 13 residues. The CDR3: CASRTGRTGELFF. The DNA of the CDR3 is TGTGCCAGCAGGACGGGACGGACCGGGGAGCTGTTTTTT.

This chain joins TRBV18 and TRBJ1-1; 9 bases are shared with TRBD1. V gave up 3 bases and J gave up 5 bases; unmatched junction bases: 4. This CDR3 has 14 amino acids. Per germline, CDR1 KGHSH and CDR2 LQKENI. CDR3 sequence reads: CASSPGQGWTEAFF. The CDR3 nucleotides read TGTGCCAGCTCACCGGGACAGGGCTGGACTGAAGCTTTCTTT.

The chain couples TRBV24-1 to TRBJ2-4; a weak D match, TRBD2 (6 bases). The ends were cut back, 4 bases at V and 9 bases at J, with 12 bases in the middle. The CDR3 sequence is 13 residues long. The germline V gene encodes CDR1 KGHDR and CDR2 SFDVKD. In DNA form, the CDR3 reads TGTGCCACCAGTGACTGGAGGGTCGGCATTCAGTACTTC. It encodes CATSDWRVGIQYF.

The chain joins TRBV28 to TRBJ1-5, with 10 bases identical to TRBD1. After removal of 5 bases from V and 7 bases from J, the junction contained 5 bases not matched to a gene. In germline, CDR1 is MDHEN, CDR2 SYDVKM. The CDR3 extends over 14 amino acids. This CDR3 is CASSTDRGRQPQHF. CDR3 bases: TGTGCCAGCAGTACTGACAGGGGGCGGCAGCCCCAGCATTTT. The whole variable domain, remainder taken from reference TRBV28 and TRBJ1-5, is DVKVTQSSRYLVKRTGEKVFLECVQDMDHENMFWYRQDPGLGLRLIYFSYDVKMKEKGDIPEGYSVSREKKERFSLILESASTNQTSMYLCASSTDRGRQPQHFGDGTRLSIL.

The chain employs TRBV10-2 and TRBJ1-1, with no clear D. CDR1 and CDR2 from the germline V gene are WSHSY and SAAADI. The CDR3 is made up of 12 amino acids. With 4 bases removed from V and 2 bases from J, the gap between germline ends came to 5 bases. The DNA of the CDR3 is TGCGCCAGCAGTGTATACAACACTGAAGCTTTCTTT. Translation gives CASSVYNTEAFF.

This sequence joins TRBV5-8 and TRBJ2-5; no definite D call. CDR1 and CDR2 from the germline V gene are SGHTS and YDEGEE. Trimming removed 0 bases at V and 5 bases at J, with 11 bases between. The CDR3 spans 14 residues. Written as DNA, the CDR3 is TGTGCCAGCAGCTTGGGGCTTCCCGAGGAGACCCAGTACTTC. This gives the protein CASSLGLPEETQYF.

This rearrangement joins TRBV10-3 to TRBJ1-5; perhaps TRBD1 as D (6 bases). The V gene lost 4 bases and the J gene lost 6 bases, with 13 bases spanning the gap. The CDR3 is 14 residues long. Germline values: CDR1 ENHRY, CDR2 SYGVKD. CDR3 loop: CAISATGGGQPQHF. Written as DNA, the CDR3 is TGTGCCATCAGTGCGACAGGTGGGGGTCAGCCCCAGCATTTT.

This sequence joins TRBV29-1 and TRBJ2-3, with 11 bases aligning to TRBD2. Germline V gene sequence: CDR1 SQVTM, CDR2 ANQGSEA. The CDR3 is 17 residues long. The trim removed 4 bases at V and 6 bases at J, leaving 15 bases unmatched. The CDR3 sequence: CSVGRSLAGGRGDTQYF. The CDR3 bases are TGCAGCGTTGGGAGGTCCCTAGCGGGAGGAAGGGGGGATACGCAGTATTTT.

The V gene is TRBV20-1, the J gene TRBJ2-2; 12 bases line up with TRBD2. The V gene's germline CDR1 is DFQATT and CDR2 SNEGSKA (reference sequence). The CDR3 is 16 amino acids. The V and J ends lost 2 bases and 6 bases, in that order; junction bases with no gene match: 7. CDR3 sequence (DNA): TGCAGTGCTAGACCTGGACTAGCGGGAAACTCCGGGGAGCTGTTTTTT. Amino acid sequence: CSARPGLAGNSGELFF.

The chain links TRBV18 to TRBJ2-3, with D possibly being TRBD1 (5 bases). Trimming shortened V by 10 bases and J by 3 bases, and 14 bases separated the two germline ends. The CDR3 length is 13 residues. CDR1 and CDR2 from the germline V gene are KGHSH and LQKENI. The CDR3: CATPGLGTDTQYF. The DNA for the CDR3 is TGTGCCACCCCAGGGCTCGGAACAGATACGCAGTATTTT.

This sequence joins TRBV19 and TRBJ1-2; D might be TRBD1 (6 bases). The CDR3 extends over 14 amino acids. Trimming pared 6 bases from V and 3 bases from J, leaving 14 bases between. CDR1 and CDR2 from the germline V gene are LNHDA and SQIVND (reference sequence). This CDR3 is CASRLDSSHYGYTF. The CDR3 bases are TGTGCCAGTAGACTGGACAGCTCCCACTATGGCTACACCTTC.

J is TRBJ1-6 and V is TRBV2; D gene uncertain. CDR3 size: 13 residues. V lost 4 bases and J 5 bases, leaving 6 bases between the germline ends. Germline CDR1 reads SNHLY; CDR2 reads FYNNEI. CDR3 sequence (DNA): TGTGCCAGCAGTGGATTAGATAATTCACCCCTCCACTTT. Translation: CASSGLDNSPLHF. The whole variable domain, filled in from reference TRBV2 and TRBJ1-6, reads EPEVTQTPSHQVTQMGQEVILRCVPISNHLYFYWYRQILGQKVEFLVSFYNNEISEKSEIFDDQFSVERPDGSNFTLKIRSTKLEDSAMYFCASSGLDNSPLHFGNGTRLTVT.

The chain is built from TRBV5-1 and TRBJ2-5; 7 bases match TRBD1. Germline-derived CDR1 and CDR2 are SGHRS and YFSETQ. The CDR3 contains 14 residues. After removal of 4 bases from V and 1 base from J, the junction contained 4 bases not matched to a gene. For the CDR3, the DNA is TGCGCCAGCAGCCCCGGGGACAGCCAAGAGACCCAGTACTTC. Protein sequence: CASSPGDSQETQYF.